This TCR beta chain was profiled in a study of cytomegalovirus exposure and HLA in healthy donors (dated by TCRdb to 2017 to 2019). The study in broad terms: According to an earlier analysis of a few hundred of the donors, 150 million to 200 million T cells yielded 117 million unique TCR beta sequences and 276 Gb of sequence data. An early release that covered about 600 HLA-typed donors contained around 330 gigabases of sequencing data and 75 million to 100 million unique TCR sequences. Of the roughly 390 genotyped donors, over 65% fell in the genetic ancestry cluster associated with self-reported Caucasian donors. The study was designed to test whether signatures of past pathogen exposure could be identified by cataloging public T cell receptors. The T cell repertoires of under 700 subjects were profiled by immunosequencing and related to cytomegalovirus serostatus. In addition to the first cohort of approximately 650 subjects, a separate validation cohort of 120 different subjects was used. To predict cytomegalovirus infection status, the study brought together high-throughput TCR immunosequencing, statistical association of individual TCRs with disease status, and machine learning. A later analysis re-examined previously published TCR beta repertoires from more than 650 donors and added high-resolution HLA genotyping to investigate patterns of TCR occurrence. Rather than using new phenotypic data, the later analysis identified candidate immune exposures from TCR beta sequences and from how often those sequences occurred across donors. An earlier analysis of 587 of the donors used high-throughput TCR beta sequencing to judge whether each TCR beta V gene segment behaved as functional or pseudogenic. Donor age, sex, ethnicity and CMV serostatus were compiled alongside the repertoire data. In a later genetic analysis, genome-wide SNP genotypes for about 65% of the roughly 670 donors were used, and that subset was treated as a discovery cohort. All discovery cohort repertoires had been generated on a single sequencing platform. Both class I and class II loci were covered by HLA typing, at four-digit resolution. The number of typed donors differed by locus: about 620-630 for A, B, C, DRB1 and DQB1; 500 to 550 for DQA1; some 590 for DPA1; and 400 to 480 for DPB1. A handful of DR-DQ haplotypes were handled as single units for association and clustering because linkage in the cohort was strong. Across about 370 genotyped donors of the cohort, an average of about 240,000 unique TCR beta nucleotide sequences per donor were sequenced, and 15% to 20% of those sequences were non-productive.

Study-level results and caveats: Correlated functional status among segregating V segments might be attributable to linkage disequilibrium, but an unknown experimental factor could not be ruled out. The classifier was reported to diagnose cytomegalovirus status with high specificity and sensitivity in both the original and validation cohorts. According to a later analysis, TCR association rates differed among HLA loci, with DRB1 alleles showing the most associated TCRs and HLA-C alleles showing the fewest. The only immune exposure information available for the cohort was CMV serostatus. In a later analysis, HLA-associated TCR beta chains showed more clonal expansion and lower generation probabilities than non-associated chains that were equally common. Some IMGT-functional V segments, including TRBV6-2 and TRBV6-3, could not be distinguished by the 87-base-pair reads and were therefore excluded. According to the authors, the approach could potentially be generalized to other disease states and immunological phenotypes. A further reported finding was that TCR beta sequences accurately predicted the HLA-A and HLA-B alleles for most subjects in the first cohort. Because counts were too low, seventeen rarely observed V segments, including chromosome 9 orphons, were excluded from the earlier analysis of around 640 of the donors. In vitro tests confirmed that a few of the cytomegalovirus-associated TCR beta chains recognize cytomegalovirus antigens. In a later analysis, several top co-occurrence clusters were reported to appear linked to parvovirus B19, influenza, CMV and Epstein-Barr virus. In a later genetic analysis, a missense DCLRE1C variant was associated with V-gene and J-gene trimming of TCR beta chains, and the association was replicated in an independent cohort. At a false discovery rate of 0.05, a later analysis linked under 20,000 TCR beta sequences to specific HLA alleles. Roughly uniform sequencing depth across donors was assumed in presence/absence analyses, although this assumption may not hold. In the study, around 160 TCR beta chains were listed as associated with cytomegalovirus. In a later genetic analysis, fewer N-insertions in productive TCRs were reported among donors in an Asian-associated ancestry cluster than the roughly 670-donor mean. The cohort was sequenced for TCR beta chains only, and without alpha or paired-chain data the features that could be detected were limited. The sequencing pipeline was judged likely to have produced a cluster of highly shared sequence variants as a technical artifact. Most TCR sequences were seen in very few donors, while some public TCRs were found in many individuals. Most CMV-associated TCR beta chains appeared to be HLA-restricted in a later analysis, and the HLA associations seemed to be driven largely by CMV exposure. Because some donors lacked HLA typing at each locus, the association tests relied only on the typed subset. In an earlier analysis of around 600 of the donors, most TCR beta V segments appeared in productive rearrangements about 87% or about 30% of the time, broadly matching IMGT annotations. When HLA alleles, especially DR and DQ, strongly co-occurred, attributing TCR associations to individual alleles was difficult.

Unmatched junction bases come to 9, with V trimmed by 3 bases and J by 9 bases. Taken from the germline V gene, the CDR1 and CDR2 loops are SNHLY and FYNNEI. From its cysteine to its phenylalanine, the CDR3 spans 15 amino acids. The sequence is cut down to CDR3 DNA, 45 bases in frame from base 1. The cohort comprised around 700 healthy bone marrow donors. All cohort members were sampled while nominally healthy, although unrecorded immune exposures were likely present. The donor tested CMV seronegative and was one of the 352 seronegative cohort members. A peripheral blood sample was provided by each donor, and peripheral blood mononuclear cells were used for TCR beta sequencing. Genomic DNA was extracted from the blood cell samples with the Qiagen DNeasy Blood Extraction Kit. Turning to this clone: Its target antigen remains unknown. No qualities accompany the bases; no much larger clone lies one base away.

Libraries were made using the immunoSEQ multiplex PCR assay. For the multiplex PCR, a mixture combining 60 forward primers for TCR Vbeta segments and 13 reverse primers for TCR Jbeta segments was used. The CDR3 region of rearranged TCR beta genes was amplified from genomic DNA by a multiplex PCR assay. The Illumina HiSeq System was used to sequence the amplified TCR beta libraries as 87-base-pair reads. The original methods were these. In a later analysis, approximately 74 million unique TCR beta chains were counted across the approximately 620 repertoires, and roughly 11 million of these chains were shared by at least two donors. A nearest-neighbor algorithm error-corrected the raw reads and collapsed the reads into unique sequences, merging closely related sequences to remove PCR and sequencing errors. To assign V, D and J gene segments, CDR3 sequences were aligned to IMGT reference sequences. Each retained sequence needed at least a six-nucleotide match to both a V gene segment and a J gene segment. Rearrangements were called productive when the CDR3 lacked stop codons and stayed in frame with V and J; all others were non-productive. Following IMGT convention, CDR3 was defined as the stretch from the second conserved V-encoded cysteine up to the conserved J-encoded phenylalanine. Sequences without an unambiguous match to a single V gene segment were excluded from the earlier analysis of about 630 of the donors. In an earlier analysis of 587 of the donors, V segments were called functional above 56.7% productive rearrangements and were called segregating when the between-donor standard deviation exceeded 5%. A statistical classification framework was built for diagnosing cytomegalovirus status from the catalog of TCR beta chain sequences. In a later analysis, TCR nucleotide sequences were compared against IMGT/GENE-DB human TR gene sequences so that V and J genes could be assigned. In a later analysis, CDR3 sequences and most-parsimonious VDJ recombination scenarios were assigned using the TCRdist pipeline. In a later analysis, every TCR beta chain was defined by the combination of its CDR3 amino acid sequence and its V-gene family, and reads without a unique V-gene family were dropped. To address suspected cross-contamination and a sequencing artifact, a later analysis removed around 600 highly shared, low-generation-probability nucleotide sequences. In a later analysis, a clonal expansion index for each public chain was calculated from normalized within-repertoire ranks of inferred template counts. A later analysis computed generation probabilities with a VDJ recombination model fitted to out-of-frame rearrangements, and checked the results against IGoR. Hypergeometric tests were used in a later analysis to score TCR-TCR, TCR-HLA and TCR-CMV co-occurrence, with a repertoire-size bias correction applied to the TCR pairs. False discovery rates were estimated in a later analysis by permuting HLA or CMV assignments 20 times. In a later analysis, co-occurring TCRs were grouped using DBSCAN, with TCRdist sequence similarity added in when clustering inside HLA-allele-positive subsets. Repertoires with fewer than 30,000 or more than 120,000 public chains, plus five repertoires with anomalous nucleotide sharing, were excluded from co-occurrence clustering. TCRdb obtained this table from immuneACCESS and retained in-frame rearrangements with V and J assigned. These tables miss some clones; where compared with another copy, unresolved V genes account for less than half of the shortfall, and the remainder is unexplained. V and J calls and clone size are as listed in that table; D and trimming were resolved from the DNA. Counted in this sample were fewer than 150,000 clones; roughly 76% of them appeared once. The ten largest clones capture around 1.3% of the sample.

The chain joins TRBV2 to TRBJ2-1, and 9 junction bases match TRBD2. Sequencing used PBMCs. The receptor comes from a female donor in good health and CMV-seronegative. CDR3 sequence: CASSEVAGEDSEQFF. The DNA reads as follows: TGTGCCAGCAGTGAGGTAGCGGGAGAAGACAGTGAGCAGTTCTTC. Full variable domain (CDR3 extended with the reference TRBV2 and TRBJ2-1 proteins): EPEVTQTPSHQVTQMGQEVILRCVPISNHLYFYWYRQILGQKVEFLVSFYNNEISEKSEIFDDQFSVERPDGSNFTLKIRSTKLEDSAMYFCASSEVAGEDSEQFFGPGTRLTVL.